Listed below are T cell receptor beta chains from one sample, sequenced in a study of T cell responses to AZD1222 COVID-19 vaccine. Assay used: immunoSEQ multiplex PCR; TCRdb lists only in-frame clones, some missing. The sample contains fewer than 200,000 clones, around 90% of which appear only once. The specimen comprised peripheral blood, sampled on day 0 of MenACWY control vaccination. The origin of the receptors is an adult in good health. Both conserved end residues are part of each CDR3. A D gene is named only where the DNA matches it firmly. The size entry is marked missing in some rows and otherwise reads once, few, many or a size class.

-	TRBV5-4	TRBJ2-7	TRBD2	TGTGCCAGCAGCCCCGGGACTAGCGGGAGGTCCTACGAGCAGTACTTC	CASSPGTSGRSYEQYF
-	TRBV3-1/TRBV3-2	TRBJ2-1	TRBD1	TGTGCCAGCAGCCGAGGACAGGTCTCCTACAATGAGCAGTTCTTC	CASSRGQVSYNEQFF
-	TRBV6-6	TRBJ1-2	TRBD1	TGTGCCAGCGCGCCCCGGGACAGCTTTATATTCTATGGCTACACCTTC	CASAPRDSFIFYGYTF
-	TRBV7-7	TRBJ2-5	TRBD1	TGTGCTAGCAGCTCCCCAAATATTAGGGGGCGGTTTGGAGAGACCCAGTACTTC	CASSSPNIRGRFGETQYF
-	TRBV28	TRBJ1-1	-	TGTGCCAGCAGTTTTGCGGGGCCACAGGGAAGTACTGAAGCTTTCTTT	CASSFAGPQGSTEAFF
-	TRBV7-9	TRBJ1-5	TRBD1	TGTGCCAGCAGCTTAGGATTGGGACAGGGTTTCCAGCCCCAGCATTTT	CASSLGLGQGFQPQHF
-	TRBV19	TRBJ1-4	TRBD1	TGTGCCAGTAGAGAGACAGGGAATGAAAAACTGTTTTTT	CASRETGNEKLFF
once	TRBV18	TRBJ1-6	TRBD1	TGTGCCAGCTCACCGATCGCAGGGGGGAGAACTAATTCACCCCTCCACTTT	CASSPIAGGRTNSPLHF
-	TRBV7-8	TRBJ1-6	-	TGTGCCAGCAGCCCCCGGTTGGGGGGCCATAATTCACCCCTCCACTTT	CASSPRLGGHNSPLHF
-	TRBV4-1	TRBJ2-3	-	TGCGCCAGCAGCCAATCTCCTCCGGGGGCTACAGATACGCAGTATTTT	CASSQSPPGATDTQYF
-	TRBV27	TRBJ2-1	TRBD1	TGTGCCACCAAGAGGGGACAGGGGAGAGGGAATGAGCAGTTCTTC	CATKRGQGRGNEQFF
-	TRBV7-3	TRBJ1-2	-	TGTGCCAGCAGCCTTACAGCCCAGGGGTATGGCTACACCTTC	CASSLTAQGYGYTF
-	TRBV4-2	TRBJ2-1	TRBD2	TGTGCCAGCAGCCAAGTATCTAGCGGGAGGTCCTACAATGAGCAGTTCTTC	CASSQVSSGRSYNEQFF
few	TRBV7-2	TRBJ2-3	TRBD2	TGTGCCAGCAGCCCAACTAGCGGGGTGTCAGATACGCAGTATTTT	CASSPTSGVSDTQYF
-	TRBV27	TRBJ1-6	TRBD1	TGTGCCAGCAGCTCCGGGACAGGGATTGGTTCACCCCTCCACTTT	CASSSGTGIGSPLHF
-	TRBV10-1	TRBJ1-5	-	TGCGCCAGGACGGGGGTACATAGCAATCAGCCCCAGCATTTT	CARTGVHSNQPQHF
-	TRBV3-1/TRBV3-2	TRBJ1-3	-	TGTGCCAGCAGCTATACAGGGTTTGGAAACACCATATATTTT	CASSYTGFGNTIYF
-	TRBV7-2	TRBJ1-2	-	TGTGCCAGCAGCTTAGCCGGGCAGTCAGGCTACACCTTC	CASSLAGQSGYTF
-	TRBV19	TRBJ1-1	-	TGTGCCAGTATACGGGACCCGAACACTGAAGCTTTCTTT	CASIRDPNTEAFF
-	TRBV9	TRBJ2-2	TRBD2	TGTGCCAGCAGCAGGGGACTAGCGGGAAGTATTGACACCGGGGAGCTGTTTTTT	CASSRGLAGSIDTGELFF
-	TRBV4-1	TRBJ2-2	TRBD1	TGCGCCAGCAGCAAACCTGACAGGGTGGTCAGGGAGCTGTTTTTT	CASSKPDRVVRELFF
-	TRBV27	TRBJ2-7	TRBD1	TGTGCCAGCAGTATCGGGACAGGGGGGGCCTACGAGCAGTACTTC	CASSIGTGGAYEQYF
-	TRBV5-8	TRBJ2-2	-	TGTGCCAGCAGCTTGGGTGGGATTGGTAACACCGGGGAGCTGTTTTTT	CASSLGGIGNTGELFF
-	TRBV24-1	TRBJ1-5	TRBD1	TGTGCCACCAGTGGCCGGGACAGGCTGGTAGGGCCCCAGCATTTT	CATSGRDRLVGPQHF
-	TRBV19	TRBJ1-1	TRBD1	TGTGCCAGTGCAGTATACGGGGACAGGGCGGGAGCTTTCTTT	CASAVYGDRAGAFF
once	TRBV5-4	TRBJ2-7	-	TGTGCCAGCAGCTTTGGACTGGGGTTCTACGAGCAGTACTTC	CASSFGLGFYEQYF
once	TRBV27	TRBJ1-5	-	TGTGCCAGCTCCCTTGGTGGGTATAGCAATCAGCCCCAGCATTTT	CASSLGGYSNQPQHF
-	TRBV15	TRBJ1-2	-	TGTGCCACCAGCAGAGATACTGGGGGAGTCAGCTATGGCTACACCTTC	CATSRDTGGVSYGYTF
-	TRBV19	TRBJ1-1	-	TGTGCCAGTAGTGTTTACGGTGGGGTGAACACTGAAGCTTTCTTT	CASSVYGGVNTEAFF
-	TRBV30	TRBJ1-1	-	TGTGCCTGGAGTGTAGGCGGGTGGTCGGGGGGCTTTGAAGCTTTCTTT	CAWSVGGWSGGFEAFF
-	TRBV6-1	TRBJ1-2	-	TGTGCCAGCAGTGGAGGGACCTCAGCAAGGGTTAACTATGGCTACACCTTC	CASSGGTSARVNYGYTF
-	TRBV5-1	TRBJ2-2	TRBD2	TGCGCCAGCAGCTTCCTAGCGGGGACTACCGGGGAGCTGTTTTTT	CASSFLAGTTGELFF
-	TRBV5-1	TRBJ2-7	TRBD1	TGCGCCAGCAGCACAAGACAGGGCTCCTACGAGCAGTACTTC	CASSTRQGSYEQYF
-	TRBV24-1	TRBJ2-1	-	TGTGCCACCAGTGATTTCGGTCGAGCGGATTCCTACAATGAGCAGTTCTTC	CATSDFGRADSYNEQFF
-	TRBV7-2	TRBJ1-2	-	TGTGCCAGCAGCTTAGCGAACTATGGCTACACCTTC	CASSLANYGYTF
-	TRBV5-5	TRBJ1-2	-	TGTGCCAGCAGCTTATCAGTGGGCGGAATCGTCTATGGCTACACCTTC	CASSLSVGGIVYGYTF
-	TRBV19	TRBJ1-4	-	TGTGCCAGTAGCAATGGGGACGCAGGAGAAAAACTGTTTTTT	CASSNGDAGEKLFF
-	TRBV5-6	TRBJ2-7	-	TGTGCCAGCAGCAATTCATACGAGCAGTACTTC	CASSNSYEQYF
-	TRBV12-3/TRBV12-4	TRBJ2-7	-	TGTGCCAGCAGTCGGGAGCCCCTTTCCGAGCAGTACTTC	CASSREPLSEQYF
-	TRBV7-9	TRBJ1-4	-	TGTGCCAGCAGTTCGCGGGGTACTGCAACTAATGAAAAACTGTTTTTT	CASSSRGTATNEKLFF
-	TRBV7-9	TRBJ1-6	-	TGTGCCAGCACACGGGACGGTAATTCACCCCTCCACTTT	CASTRDGNSPLHF
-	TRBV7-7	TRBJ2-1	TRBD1	TGTGCTAGCAGCTTAGAAGGGGGCCTGAGCAATGAGCAGTTCTTC	CASSLEGGLSNEQFF
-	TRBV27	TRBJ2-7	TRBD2	TGTGCCAGCAGTTTATATAATCCGGGACTAGCGGGAATCGCGTACGAGCAGTACTTC	CASSLYNPGLAGIAYEQYF
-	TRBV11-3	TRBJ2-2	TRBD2	TGTGCCAGCAGCTCTGGCGGGAGGTCAGCCGGGGAGCTGTTTTTT	CASSSGGRSAGELFF
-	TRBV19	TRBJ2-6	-	TGTGCCAGTATGGTTTATAGGTCCATCTCTGGGGCCAACGTCCTGACTTTC	CASMVYRSISGANVLTF
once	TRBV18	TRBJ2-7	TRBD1	TGTGCCAGCTCACCGGAAGACAGGGCCACCTACGAGCAGTACTTC	CASSPEDRATYEQYF
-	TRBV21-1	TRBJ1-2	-	TGTGCCAGCAGCGGCCCAGGGCCGAGGGTTAACTATGGCTACACCTTC	CASSGPGPRVNYGYTF
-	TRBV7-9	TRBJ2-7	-	TGTGCCAGCAGCTTATTCGTGACGCGCGAGCAGTACTTC	CASSLFVTREQYF
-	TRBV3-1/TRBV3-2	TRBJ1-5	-	TGTGCCAGCAGCCAAGCGAGCAATCAGCCCCAGCATTTT	CASSQASNQPQHF
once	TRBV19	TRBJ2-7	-	TGTGCCAGTAGTGGATTACGGGCTCTCGTAAACGAGCAGTACTTC	CASSGLRALVNEQYF
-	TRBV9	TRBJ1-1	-	TGTGCCAGCAGCCCGGGACCGAGGACTGAAGCTTTCTTT	CASSPGPRTEAFF
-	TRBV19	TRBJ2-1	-	TGTGCCGGGGGGGCTGGGTTTAATAATGAGCAGTTCTTC	CAGGAGFNNEQFF